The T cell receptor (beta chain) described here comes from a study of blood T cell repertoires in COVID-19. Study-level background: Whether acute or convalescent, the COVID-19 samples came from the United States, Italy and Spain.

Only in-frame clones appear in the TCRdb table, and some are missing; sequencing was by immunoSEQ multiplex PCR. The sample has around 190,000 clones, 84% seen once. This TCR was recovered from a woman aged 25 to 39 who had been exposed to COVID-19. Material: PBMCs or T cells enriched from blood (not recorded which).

CDR3 sequence (DNA): TGTGCCAGTAGTCCTGGGGCAGACTATGGCTACACCTTC. Encoded protein: CASSPGADYGYTF. The chain couples TRBV19 to TRBJ1-2; TRBD1 might be the D (5 bases). With 5 bases removed from V and 3 bases from J, the gap between germline ends came to 10 bases. The germline V gene has CDR1 LNHDA and CDR2 SQIVND (reference sequence). The CDR3 contains 13 residues.